This T cell receptor (beta chain) was captured by sequencing in a study of cytomegalovirus exposure and HLA in healthy donors. It was with 60 Vbeta and 13 Jbeta primers that the PCR ran. The data were produced by immunoSEQ multiplex PCR, yet TCRdb's version contains in-frame clones alone and is incomplete. The sample holds about 140,000 clones; 80% to 85% are singletons and the top ten take more than 0.9%. The specimen sequenced was PBMCs. This clonotype was sampled from a male donor in good health and CMV-seropositive.

The CDR3 coding sequence is TGTGCCAGCTCACCCCGGGCTATTAGCGCTGAAGCTTTCTTT. It codes for CASSPRAISAEAFF. The genes are TRBV18 and TRBJ1-1; no reliable D call. CDR3 length: 14 residues. With 3 bases removed from V and 6 bases from J, the gap between germline ends came to 14 bases. Germline CDR1 is KGHSH and CDR2 is LQKENI.